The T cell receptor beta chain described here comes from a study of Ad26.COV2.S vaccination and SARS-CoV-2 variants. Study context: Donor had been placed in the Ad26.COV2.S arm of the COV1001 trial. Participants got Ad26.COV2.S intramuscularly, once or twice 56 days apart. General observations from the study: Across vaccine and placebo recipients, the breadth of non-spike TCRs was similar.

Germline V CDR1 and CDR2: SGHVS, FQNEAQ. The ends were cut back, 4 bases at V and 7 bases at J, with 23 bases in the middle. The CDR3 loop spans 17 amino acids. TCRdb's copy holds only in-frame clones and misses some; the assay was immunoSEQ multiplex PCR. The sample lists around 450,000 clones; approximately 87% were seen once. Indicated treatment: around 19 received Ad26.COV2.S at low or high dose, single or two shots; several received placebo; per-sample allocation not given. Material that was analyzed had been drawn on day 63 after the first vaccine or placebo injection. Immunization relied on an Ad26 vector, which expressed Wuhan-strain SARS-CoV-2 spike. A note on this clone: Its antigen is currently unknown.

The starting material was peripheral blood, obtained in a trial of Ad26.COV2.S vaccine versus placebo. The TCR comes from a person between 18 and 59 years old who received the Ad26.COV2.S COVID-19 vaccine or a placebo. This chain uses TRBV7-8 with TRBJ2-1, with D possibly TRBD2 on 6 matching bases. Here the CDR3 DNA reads TGTGCCAGCAGCTCCCAGTGGGCGGGGCCCCTTACGAATGAGCAGTTCTTC. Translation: CASSSQWAGPLTNEQFF.